These 9 T cell receptor beta chains came from one sample sequenced in a study of long-term antiretroviral therapy in people with HIV. Samples were assayed with immunoSEQ v3.0 at survey level. Clones were read by immunoSEQ multiplex PCR, and TCRdb kept only the in-frame ones, dropping some. The table records 25,000 to 35,000 clones, roughly 95% of them present only once. Specimen: unsorted PBMCs, collected 6.6 years after starting antiretroviral therapy. Every receptor here comes from a man aged 25 to 45 with HIV.

This chain uses TRBV4-1 with TRBJ2-2; no clear D. This CDR3 contains 12 residues. Germline V CDR1 and CDR2: MGHRA, YSYEKL. Trimming pared 5 bases from V and 7 bases from J, leaving 8 bases between. CDR3 in DNA: TGCGCCAGCAGCTACTCGGGCGGGGAGCTGTTTTTT. Its translation is CASSYSGGELFF.

The V call is TRBV4-3, the J call TRBJ1-4, with D possibly TRBD1 on 5 matching bases. With 1 base removed from V and 6 bases from J, the gap between germline ends came to 15 bases. The CDR3 loop spans 16 amino acids. Per germline, CDR1 LGHNA and CDR2 YSLEER. The CDR3 is CASSQVWGSSDEKLFF. The CDR3 DNA reads as TGCGCCAGCAGCCAAGTGTGGGGGAGCTCGGATGAAAAACTGTTTTTT.

In its sample, this clone was seen once. The CDR3 protein is CASWGPSPRIDTQYF. In DNA, the CDR3 is TGTGCCAGCTGGGGGCCGAGTCCCCGAATTGATACGCAGTATTTT. The V call is TRBV7-2, the J call TRBJ2-3; TRBD1 might be the D (6 bases). V shed 8 bases and J shed 6 bases, with 21 bases lying between them. CDR1 SGHTA and CDR2 FQGNSA come from the germline V gene. This CDR3 is 15 amino acids long.

This clone was detected once. In DNA form, the CDR3 reads TGTGCCAGCAGTAGCCGGGCCCATGGGGATACGCAGTATTTT. Its protein is CASSSRAHGDTQYF. The rearrangement links TRBV6-6 to TRBJ2-3; D ambiguous. This CDR3 contains 14 residues. V was clipped by 5 bases and J by 6 bases, with 15 bases between them. Germline CDR1 is MNHNY and CDR2 is SVGAGI (reference sequence).

This chain links TRBV7-2 with TRBJ2-5; D unresolved. The CDR3 is made up of 15 amino acids. The germline V gene encodes CDR1 SGHTA and CDR2 FQGNSA. Trimming took off 2 bases at V and 1 base at J, with 11 bases between the two ends. The CDR3 nucleotides read TGTGCCAGCAGCTTATTCCGTGGCAGCCAAGAGACCCAGTACTTC. It is translated as CASSLFRGSQETQYF.

The CDR3 sequence is CASSTSPSYKDEQYF. In DNA, the CDR3 is TGTGCCAGTAGTACTTCCCCGAGCTACAAGGACGAGCAGTACTTC. This chain joins TRBV19 and TRBJ2-7; D remains ambiguous. The CDR3 is 15 residues long. Trimming cost V 4 bases and J 5 bases, with 18 bases left between them. Germline V gene sequence: CDR1 LNHDA, CDR2 SQIVND (reference sequence). Using reference TRBV19 and TRBJ2-7 for the parts outside the CDR3, the full variable domain is DGGITQSPKYLFRKEGQNVTLSCEQNLNHDAMYWYRQDPGQGLRLIYYSQIVNDFQKGDIAEGYSVSREKKESFPLTVTSAQKNPTAFYLCASSTSPSYKDEQYFGPGTRLTVT.

As to this clone: A junction end diverges from the germline sequence, so it may reflect a read error. CDR3 nucleotide sequence: TGTGCCAGCTCACCACTGGCCCCTTACCATGCGGTTTTT. Amino acid sequence: CASSPLAPYHAVF. The rearrangement uses TRBV18 and TRBJ2-3; D gene unclear. Germline V CDR1 and CDR2: KGHSH, LQKENI. The CDR3 consists of 13 residues.

The chain carries TRBV6-5 and TRBJ2-7; 7 nucleotides match TRBD1. V lost 5 bases to trimming and J lost 2 bases; unmatched junction nucleotides: 6. Germline V gene data show CDR1 as MNHEY and CDR2 as SVGAGI. This CDR3 region has 14 residues. The CDR3 sequence is CASSPDRETYEQYF. The CDR3 region has the DNA TGTGCCAGCAGTCCTGACAGGGAGACCTACGAGCAGTACTTC.

The rearrangement links TRBV4-3 to TRBJ2-1, with 8 bases that match TRBD1. The V and J ends lost 1 base and 6 bases, in that order; junction bases with no gene match: 17. Germline CDR1 and CDR2: LGHNA and YSLEER. The CDR3 has 19 residues. This chain's CDR3 is CASSQALLGGQGARNEQFF. CDR3 sequence (DNA): TGCGCCAGCAGCCAAGCCCTTTTGGGTGGGCAGGGGGCCCGCAATGAGCAGTTCTTC.